This is a list of T cell receptor beta chains from one sample in a study of early T cells in non-severe SARS-CoV-2 infection. TCRdb independently ran MiXCR on the 5' RACE reads; one entry per CDR3 protein. Of approximately 63,000 distinct CDR3 sequences listed, 5.9% are singletons. Material: whole blood, obtained at baseline. The receptors come from an adult who was a healthcare worker with PCR-confirmed SARS-CoV-2 infection or an uninfected control (not recorded which). Both conserved end residues are part of each CDR3. The D gene is left open where the match is weak. Some rows mark clone size as missing; the rest say once, few, many or name a class of expanded clone.

D	V	J	size	CDR3	DNA
TRBD2	TRBV3-1	TRBJ2-3	-	CASSPIGLALVDTQYF	TGTGCCAGCAGCCCTATCGGACTAGCCCTCGTAGATACGCAGTATTTT
-	TRBV6-2/TRBV6-3	TRBJ2-6	many	CASRPIRGMSPGANVLTF	TGTGCCAGCAGGCCCATAAGGGGAATGTCCCCTGGGGCCAACGTCCTGACTTTC
-	TRBV18	TRBJ2-6	-	CASSPLARVVTGANVLTF	TGTGCCAGCTCACCCCTCGCCAGGGTTGTTACTGGGGCCAACGTCCTGACTTTC
-	TRBV12-2	TRBJ2-7	many	CASRLDRREGLSSVYEQYF	TGTGCAAGTCGTTTAGACCGGCGGGAGGGCCTAAGTTCTGTCTACGAGCAGTACTTC
-	TRBV14	TRBJ2-3	many	CASSLLDTQYF	TGTGCCAGCAGCCTACTAGATACGCAGTATTTT
TRBD2	TRBV7-3	TRBJ2-2	many	CASSLQAGENTGELFF	TGTGCCAGCAGCTTACAGGCGGGAGAGAACACCGGGGAGCTGTTTTTT
-	TRBV6-2/TRBV6-3	TRBJ1-5	-	CASSYSEGSQPQHF	TGTGCCAGCAGTTACTCGGAGGGATCTCAGCCCCAGCATTTT
TRBD2	TRBV7-7	TRBJ2-5	many	CASSQASGGQTQYF	TGTGCCAGCAGCCAAGCTAGCGGGGGGCAGACCCAGTACTTC
-	TRBV7-2	TRBJ2-3	many	CASRVGRGIGTDTQYF	TGTGCCAGCAGGGTAGGACGGGGGATTGGCACAGATACGCAGTATTTT
TRBD1	TRBV20-1	TRBJ1-1	many	CSARDRQGWTEAFF	TGCAGTGCTAGAGATCGACAGGGGTGGACTGAAGCTTTCTTT
-	TRBV14	TRBJ2-7	many	CASSRLQQGYEQYF	TGTGCCAGCAGCCGATTACAACAGGGCTACGAGCAGTACTTC
TRBD2	TRBV3-1	TRBJ2-3	-	CASSQGRPLLAGVRFTDTQYF	TGTGCCAGCAGCCAAGGTAGACCCTTACTAGCGGGAGTCAGGTTCACAGATACGCAGTATTTT
TRBD2	TRBV15	TRBJ2-5	many	CATSREPLAGGRSETQYF	TGTGCCACCAGCAGAGAGCCGCTAGCGGGAGGACGATCAGAGACCCAGTACTTC
-	TRBV20-1	TRBJ1-1	many	CSAQLAGTEAFF	TGCAGTGCCCAGCTTGCGGGTACTGAAGCTTTCTTT
-	TRBV12-3/TRBV12-4	TRBJ1-4	few	CASSLRHQNEKLFF	TGTGCCAGCAGTTTACGACATCAAAATGAAAAACTGTTTTTT
-	TRBV27	TRBJ2-7	-	CASSPGMRAYEQYF	TGTGCCAGCAGTCCCGGGATGAGAGCGTACGAGCAGTACTTC
TRBD2	TRBV4-3	TRBJ2-1	few	CASSQEWRAGDYNEQFF	TGCGCCAGCAGCCAAGAGTGGAGGGCGGGAGACTACAATGAGCAGTTCTTC
-	TRBV19	TRBJ1-4	many	CASSMWDGPNEKLFF	TGTGCCAGTAGTATGTGGGACGGACCTAATGAAAAACTGTTTTTT
TRBD2	TRBV30	TRBJ2-1	many	CAWRHWGTSGRASYNEQFF	TGTGCCTGGAGACATTGGGGGACTAGCGGGAGGGCCTCCTACAATGAGCAGTTCTTC
-	TRBV27	TRBJ2-1	many	CASSLSGGGVVF	TGTGCCAGCAGTTTATCGGGTGGAGGGGTGGTCTTC
-	TRBV12-3/TRBV12-4	TRBJ2-3	many	CASSYWRRTGDTQYF	TGTGCCAGCAGCTACTGGCGGCGCACCGGAGATACGCAGTATTTT
TRBD2	TRBV7-6	TRBJ2-7	many	CASSPPPASGGEQYF	TGTGCCAGCAGCCCTCCTCCTGCGAGCGGGGGCGAGCAGTACTTC
-	TRBV20-1	TRBJ1-4	-	CSAGGGNEKLFF	TGCAGTGCCGGCGGGGGAAATGAAAAACTGTTTTTT
-	TRBV20-1	TRBJ2-1	medium-sized	CSATDLRGEQFF	TGCAGTGCTACGGACCTCCGGGGTGAGCAGTTCTTC
-	TRBV28	TRBJ1-1	many	CASSFTVMNTEAFF	TGTGCCAGCAGTTTTACAGTGATGAACACTGAAGCTTTCTTT
TRBD1	TRBV5-1	TRBJ1-1	many	CASSSSQGRTEAFF	TGCGCCAGCAGCTCCTCACAGGGGAGAACTGAAGCTTTCTTT
TRBD1	TRBV5-6	TRBJ2-7	few	CASSTGGLYEQYF	TGTGCCAGTTCTACAGGGGGCCTCTACGAGCAGTACTTC
-	TRBV18	TRBJ2-1	few	CASSPGVQGEHNEQFF	TGTGCCAGCTCACCAGGGGTGCAGGGTGAACACAATGAGCAGTTCTTC
TRBD2	TRBV7-2	TRBJ2-2	many	CASSFTPSGGTGELFF	TGTGCCAGCAGCTTCACCCCTAGCGGAGGCACCGGGGAGCTGTTTTTT
-	TRBV12-3/TRBV12-4	TRBJ1-5	few	CASSFLVDQPQHF	TGTGCCAGCAGTTTTCTCGTCGATCAGCCCCAGCATTTT
-	TRBV19	TRBJ2-3	few	CTTTGGRFTDTQYF	TGCACCACAACTGGGGGCAGGTTCACAGATACGCAGTATTTT